These 23 T cell receptor beta chains came from one sample sequenced in a study of cytomegalovirus exposure and HLA in healthy donors. Sequenced by immunoSEQ multiplex PCR; TCRdb stores in-frame clones only, minus some. The sample shows under 150,000 clones, more than 75% of them seen only once. The sequenced material came from PBMCs. Every receptor here comes from a man younger than 35 in good health and CMV-seropositive.

This clone was seen once. This rearrangement joins TRBV7-6 to TRBJ2-5; 7 bases map to TRBD2. The CDR3 spans 16 residues. Looked up from germline, CDR1 is SGHVS and CDR2 is FNYEAQ. Trimming cost V 0 bases and J 6 bases; bases outside gene matches: 10. The DNA of the CDR3 is TGTGCCAGCAGCTTAGCGGCGGGGGATGGGGAAAAGACCCAGTACTTC. It codes for CASSLAAGDGEKTQYF.

The chain uses TRBV2 and TRBJ2-7; 8 positions match TRBD1. The ends lost 4 bases at V and 5 bases at J; junction bases unmatched: 7. Germline CDR1 SNHLY, CDR2 FYNNEI. The CDR3 is 14 residues long. The CDR3 bases are TGTGCCAGCAGTGTGGGGACAGGCAGCCACGAGCAGTACTTC. It yields the protein CASSVGTGSHEQYF.

The chain carries TRBV27 and TRBJ1-6; 7 bases are a match to TRBD1. CDR1 is MNHEY and CDR2 is SMNVEV in the germline V gene (reference sequence). This CDR3 spans 15 amino acids. With V trimmed by 6 bases and J by 10 bases, 12 bases remained unmatched. CDR3 residues: CASSSFEGARSPLHF. Here the CDR3 DNA reads TGTGCCAGCAGCTCCTTTGAGGGGGCGAGGTCACCCCTCCACTTT.

The sample holds a few counts of this clone. The rearrangement uses TRBV15 and TRBJ2-2, with 12 bases fitting TRBD2. The CDR3 runs to 17 residues. Germline CDR1 LNHNV, CDR2 YYDKDF (reference sequence). V lost 4 bases to trimming and J lost 6 bases; unmatched junction nucleotides: 9. The CDR3 bases are TGTGCCACCAGCATTAGGAGAACTAGCGGGAGGTCCGGGGAGCTGTTTTTT. Its protein is CATSIRRTSGRSGELFF.

The sample holds one count of this clone. The chain links TRBV5-1 to TRBJ2-1, with 8 bases lining up with TRBD1. J was trimmed by 8 bases and V by 4 bases; bases with no gene match: 8. The CDR3 covers 14 residues. CDR1 and CDR2 (germline): SGHRS, YFSETQ. CDR3 coding DNA: TGCGCCAGCAGCCAAAATGACAGGGGTGATGAGCAGTTCTTC. Amino acids: CASSQNDRGDEQFF.

The chain combines TRBV27 with TRBJ1-5, with D tentatively TRBD1 (6 bases). V was shortened by 6 bases and J by 0 bases, with 18 bases between the two germline ends. The CDR3 is 17 amino acids. CDR1 is MNHEY and CDR2 is SMNVEV in the germline V gene (reference sequence). CDR3 sequence: CASRADSWNYSNQPQHF. The CDR3 bases are TGTGCCAGCAGAGCGGACAGTTGGAATTATAGCAATCAGCCCCAGCATTTT.

The chain recombines TRBV30 with TRBJ2-2; weak D call: TRBD1 (6 bases). CDR1 is GTSNPN, CDR2 SVGIG, per germline (reference sequence). Trimming cost V 0 bases and J 6 bases, with 11 bases left between them. The CDR3 sequence is 14 residues long. CDR3 sequence reads: CAWSVGTHAGELFF. Written as DNA, the CDR3 is TGTGCCTGGAGTGTAGGGACACACGCCGGGGAGCTGTTTTTT.

The chain has TRBV5-1 and TRBJ1-4; the match to TRBD1 covers 7 bases. The germline V gene encodes CDR1 SGHRS and CDR2 YFSETQ. The CDR3 sequence is 14 residues long. After removal of 4 bases from V and 5 bases from J, the junction contained 5 bases not matched to a gene. This CDR3 is CASSRDSKNEKLFF. CDR3 nucleotide sequence: TGCGCCAGCAGCCGGGACAGTAAGAATGAAAAACTGTTTTTT.

This chain connects TRBV30 to TRBJ1-6; D is ambiguous. Germline V CDR1 and CDR2: GTSNPN, SVGIG (reference sequence). The CDR3 runs 12 residues. V lost 1 base and J lost 12, with 10 bases in between. DNA for the CDR3: TGTGCCTGGAGTGCCACCAGAGGACCCCTCCACTTT. This encodes CAWSATRGPLHF.

This clone was picked up one time. The chain employs TRBV27 and TRBJ2-7, with TRBD2 as a possible D gene (6 bases). V lost 6 bases and J 3 bases, leaving 6 bases between the germline ends. Germline V gives CDR1 MNHEY, CDR2 SMNVEV (reference sequence). The CDR3 totals 11 residues. CDR3 sequence: CASRGGYEQYF. For the CDR3, the DNA is TGTGCCAGCAGGGGGGGCTACGAGCAGTACTTC.

This chain connects TRBV30 to TRBJ2-7; D is possibly TRBD1 (5 bases). Germline V CDR1 and CDR2: GTSNPN, SVGIG (reference sequence). Trimming pared 0 bases from V and 6 bases from J, leaving 12 bases between. The CDR3 has 13 amino acids. CDR3: CAWSVRGYGEQYF. CDR3 sequence (DNA): TGTGCCTGGAGTGTAAGGGGTTACGGCGAGCAGTACTTC.

This clone was seen a single time. This chain connects TRBV28 to TRBJ2-7, with TRBD2 identical over 7 bases. This CDR3 has 17 residues. J lost 4 bases, V lost 4 bases, and 16 bases had no gene match. CDR1 MDHEN and CDR2 SYDVKM come from the germline V gene. In DNA, the CDR3 is TGTGCCAGCAGTTACCCCGTGGGCGGGAGAAGTATTTACGAGCAGTACTTC. This encodes CASSYPVGGRSIYEQYF.

The gene calls are TRBV20-1 and TRBJ1-2; no clear D. Looked up from germline, CDR1 is DFQATT and CDR2 is SNEGSKA (reference sequence). The CDR3 spans 11 residues. The V and J ends lost 3 bases and 7 bases respectively, with 9 bases between them. The CDR3 DNA reads TGCAGTGCTAGGCCGGGTCGTGGCTACACCTTC. It yields the protein CSARPGRGYTF.

The chain links TRBV23-1 to TRBJ1-2; D is perhaps TRBD1 (5 bases). TRBV23-1 is identified as an open reading frame with a role that is uncertain. The ends were cut back, 2 bases at V and 8 bases at J, with 6 bases in the middle. The CDR3 is 11 amino acids. In DNA form, the CDR3 reads TGCGCCAGCAGTCAAGCAGGGGGCTACACCTTC. The encoded protein is CASSQAGGYTF.

The chain recombines TRBV30 with TRBJ1-2; possibly TRBD1 for D (5 bases). Germline V gene sequence: CDR1 GTSNPN, CDR2 SVGIG (reference sequence). This CDR3 region has 15 residues. V was cut by 1 base and J by 0 bases, with 12 bases left in between. CDR3 sequence: CAWSAPPGPNYGYTF. The CDR3, as DNA: TGTGCCTGGAGTGCCCCGCCAGGGCCTAACTATGGCTACACCTTC.

V is TRBV9 and J is TRBJ2-3; TRBD2 might be the D (7 bases). The CDR3 consists of 19 residues. Trimming left V 0 bases short and J 2 bases short, with 22 bases between. From germline, CDR1 is SGDLS and CDR2 YYNGEE. The CDR3 spells CASSVATGAAGFATDTQYF. DNA for the CDR3: TGTGCCAGCAGCGTAGCTACGGGGGCAGCGGGATTCGCCACAGATACGCAGTATTTT.

CDR3 residues: CASSKVSSTEAFF. The CDR3 region has the DNA TGTGCCAGCAGCAAAGTGAGTAGCACTGAAGCTTTCTTT. V is TRBV11-3 and J is TRBJ1-1, with D unresolved. CDR1 and CDR2 from the germline V gene are SGHNT and YENEEA. Trimming removed 5 bases from V and 4 bases from J, with 11 bases in between. The CDR3 runs 13 residues.

The CDR3 DNA sequence: TGTGCCAGCAGCTCCCACACGGGACAGGGGTTAAATACGCAGTATTTT. Translated, it gives CASSSHTGQGLNTQYF. The genes are TRBV11-2 and TRBJ2-3; TRBD1 agrees at 10 bases. The CDR3 loop spans 16 amino acids. The V segment lost 4 bases and the J segment 7 bases; nucleotides outside the gene matches: 11. The germline CDR1 and CDR2 sequences are SGHAT and FQNNGV.

This clone has only one observation. The rearrangement uses TRBV7-2 and TRBJ2-5; D perhaps matches TRBD2 (5 bases). The germline V gene encodes CDR1 SGHTA and CDR2 FQGNSA. The ends were cut back, 1 base at V and 5 bases at J, with 14 bases in the middle. CDR3 length equals 15 residues. The CDR3 region has the DNA TGTGCCAGCAGCTTAGATCAAGCGGTCCCGGAGACCCAGTACTTC. This gives the protein CASSLDQAVPETQYF.

The genes are TRBV5-8 and TRBJ2-3; 11 nucleotides align to TRBD2. V gave up 0 bases and J gave up 2 bases; unmatched junction bases: 5. The CDR3 is made up of 17 amino acids. The germline CDR1 and CDR2 sequences are SGHTS and YDEGEE. The CDR3 protein is CASSLGLAGGLTDTQYF. The CDR3 DNA sequence: TGTGCCAGCAGCTTGGGGCTAGCGGGGGGCCTCACAGATACGCAGTATTTT.

The genes are TRBV30 and TRBJ1-1; 7 nucleotides agree with TRBD1. Germline assignment: CDR1 GTSNPN and CDR2 SVGIG (reference sequence). Germline trimming cut 1 base from V and 1 base from J; bases unmatched to any gene: 9. CDR3 length: 16 residues. The CDR3 reads CAWSDADRPKNTEAFF. CDR3 nucleotide sequence: TGTGCCTGGAGTGATGCGGACAGGCCCAAGAACACTGAAGCTTTCTTT.

This rearrangement joins TRBV7-2 to TRBJ2-5, with D unclear. CDR1 and CDR2 from the germline V gene are SGHTA and FQGNSA. The CDR3 totals 11 residues. Trimming shortened V by 5 bases and J by 3 bases, and 4 bases separated the two germline ends. CDR3 DNA sequence: TGTGCCAGCAGCCTAAAAGAGACCCAGTACTTC. Translated: CASSLKETQYF.

This clone has just a few counts. The DNA of the CDR3 is TGTGCCACTGAGGACAGGTCCTACGAGCAGTACTTC. Protein sequence: CATEDRSYEQYF. The chain employs TRBV19 and TRBJ2-7; 7 bases are shared with TRBD1. CDR3 length: 12 amino acids. The V gene's germline CDR1 is LNHDA and CDR2 SQIVND (reference sequence). The ends lost 10 bases at V and 1 base at J; junction bases unmatched: 4.